This T cell receptor (beta chain) came from a study of cytomegalovirus exposure and HLA in healthy donors. Study-level findings and limits: TCR beta sequences numbering 15,000 to 20,000 were associated with HLA alleles at 0.05 false discovery rate in a later analysis. Altogether, some 160 TCR beta chains were recorded as cytomegalovirus-associated.

This clone was detected only once. Antigen: not known. The PCR was carried out with 60 Vbeta primers and 13 Jbeta primers. The assay was immunoSEQ multiplex PCR, and TCRdb's table has in-frame clones only and misses some. The sample lists around 200,000 clones, approximately 84% occurring once. The CDR3 has 15 residues. In germline, CDR1 is LNHDA, CDR2 SQIVND (reference sequence). V was pared by 0 bases and J by 5 bases, with 3 bases of the junction left unmatched. This TCR derives from a woman between 35 and 50 years old in good health and CMV-seronegative. The sequenced sample was PBMCs. The gene calls are TRBV19 and TRBJ1-1; TRBD1 matches 10 bases. The CDR3 spells CASSIERTGGTEAFF. The DNA for the CDR3 is TGTGCCAGTAGTATAGAAAGGACAGGGGGGACTGAAGCTTTCTTT.